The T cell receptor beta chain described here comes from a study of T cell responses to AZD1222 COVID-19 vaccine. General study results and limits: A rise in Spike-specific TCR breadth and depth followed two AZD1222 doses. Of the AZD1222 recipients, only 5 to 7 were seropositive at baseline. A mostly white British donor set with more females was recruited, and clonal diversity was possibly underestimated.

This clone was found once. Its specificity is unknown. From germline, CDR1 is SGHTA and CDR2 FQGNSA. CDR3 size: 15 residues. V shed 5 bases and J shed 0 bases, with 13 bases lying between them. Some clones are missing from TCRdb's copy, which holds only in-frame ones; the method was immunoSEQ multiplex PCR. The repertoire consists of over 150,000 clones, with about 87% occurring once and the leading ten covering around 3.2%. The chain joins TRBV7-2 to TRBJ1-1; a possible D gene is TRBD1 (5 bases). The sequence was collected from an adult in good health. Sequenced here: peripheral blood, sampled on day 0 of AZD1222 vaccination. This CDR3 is CASSLSTGMNTEAFF. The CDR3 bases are TGTGCCAGCAGCCTATCAACAGGTATGAACACTGAAGCTTTCTTT.